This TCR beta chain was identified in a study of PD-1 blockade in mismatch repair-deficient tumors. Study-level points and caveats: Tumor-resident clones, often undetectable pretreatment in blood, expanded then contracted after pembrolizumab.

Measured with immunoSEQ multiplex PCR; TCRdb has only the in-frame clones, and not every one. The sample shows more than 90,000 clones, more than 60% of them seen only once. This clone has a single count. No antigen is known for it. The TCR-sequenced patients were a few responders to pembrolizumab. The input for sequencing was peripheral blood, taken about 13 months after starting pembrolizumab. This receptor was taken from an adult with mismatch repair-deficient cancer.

In nucleotides, the CDR3 is TGTGCCAGCAGCCAAGAATCGGTCAGATATGGCTACACCTTC. It codes for CASSQESVRYGYTF. The V and J genes are TRBV14 and TRBJ1-2; D ambiguous. The CDR3 runs to 14 residues. Germline V gene sequence: CDR1 SGHDN, CDR2 FVKESK. V lost 0 bases and J 5 bases, leaving 10 bases between the germline ends.